Each of the 32 T cell receptor beta chains below was sequenced from the same sample in a study of OX40 agonist ivuxolimab in advanced cancers. Produced via immunoSEQ multiplex PCR; TCRdb's table is partial and in-frame only. The data show almost 65,000 clones, about 83% seen once. The source was CD4+ or CD8+ T cells sorted from blood, collected in a trial of the OX40 agonist ivuxolimab. These receptors all come from an adult with an advanced solid tumor such as melanoma, head and neck, liver or kidney cancer.

The V and J genes are TRBV6-1 and TRBJ1-5; D is perhaps TRBD1 (6 bases). Germline loops: CDR1 MNHNS, CDR2 SASEGT. The CDR3 is 17 residues long. Trimming took off 4 bases at V and 5 bases at J, with 21 bases between the two ends. CDR3 amino acids: CASSAPGQRVIDQPQHF. The CDR3 region has the DNA TGTGCCAGCAGTGCCCCGGGACAACGAGTAATAGATCAGCCCCAGCATTTT.

J is TRBJ1-2 and V is TRBV25-1; the D is unclear. The V gene lost 5 bases and the J gene lost 6 bases, with 10 bases spanning the gap. Looked up from germline, CDR1 is MGHDK and CDR2 is SYGVNS. The CDR3 covers 12 residues. For the CDR3, the DNA is TGTGCCAGCAGTCTTGGCCCCCATGGCTACACCTTC. It codes for CASSLGPHGYTF.

The chain recombines TRBV10-3 with TRBJ2-7, with 12 nucleotides matching TRBD2. V shed 6 bases, J shed 3 bases, and the junction held 6 bases outside the gene matches. Germline CDR1 reads ENHRY; CDR2 reads SYGVKD. This CDR3 is 15 amino acids long. In DNA, the CDR3 is TGTGCCATCAGGCCGGGACTAGCGGGTGTCTACGAGCAGTACTTC. This codes for CAIRPGLAGVYEQYF.

The rearrangement links TRBV15 to TRBJ1-3; the D gene is possibly TRBD1 (5 bases). Germline loops: CDR1 LNHNV, CDR2 YYDKDF (reference sequence). This CDR3 has 16 amino acids. V lost 1 base and J lost 7, with 17 bases in between. The CDR3: CATSRATPGSGNTIYF. The CDR3 DNA is TGTGCCACCAGCAGAGCGACCCCGGGATCAGGGAACACCATATATTTT.

The chain uses TRBV2 and TRBJ2-5; 8 nucleotides align to TRBD2. The V gene's germline CDR1 is SNHLY and CDR2 FYNNEI. The CDR3 has 13 amino acids. With V trimmed by 5 bases and J by 4 bases, 3 bases remained unmatched. CDR3 DNA sequence: TGTGCCAGCAGTTCGAGCGGGGGAGAGACCCAGTACTTC. This sequence encodes CASSSSGGETQYF.

The genes are TRBV2 and TRBJ2-1, with TRBD2 as a possible D gene (5 bases). The CDR3 covers 13 residues. Trimming took 7 bases from V and 6 from J, leaving 13 bases between them. The germline CDR1 and CDR2 sequences are SNHLY and FYNNEI. In DNA form, the CDR3 reads TGTGCCAGCACCAACGGGGTCACCAATGAGCAGTTCTTC. This codes for CASTNGVTNEQFF.

The CDR3: CASGSLVGGNTGELFF. The CDR3, as DNA: TGTGCCAGCGGCTCCCTTGTTGGGGGAAACACCGGGGAGCTGTTTTTT. The chain couples TRBV27 to TRBJ2-2; D may match TRBD1 or TRBD2 (5 bases each). The CDR3 covers 16 residues. Germline V lookup: CDR1 MNHEY, CDR2 SMNVEV (reference sequence). Deletions cut 8 bases from V and 2 bases from J, with 18 bases between.

This chain connects TRBV7-2 to TRBJ1-1; D might be TRBD1 (5 bases). Germline values: CDR1 SGHTA, CDR2 FQGNSA. V was clipped by 3 bases and J by 8 bases, with 13 bases between them. The CDR3 is made up of 13 amino acids. The CDR3 DNA reads TGTGCCAGCAGCTTTGAGCAGGGAGACGAAGCTTTCTTT. It translates to CASSFEQGDEAFF.

V gene TRBV5-1 combines with J gene TRBJ2-1; 7 positions agree with TRBD2. Germline V gene data show CDR1 as SGHRS and CDR2 as YFSETQ. J gave up 3 bases and V 4 bases, and 13 bases lay outside the gene matches. CDR3 size: 17 residues. CDR3 DNA sequence: TGCGCCAGCAGCCAGACTGGCGGGGGAGTTGGCTACAATGAGCAGTTCTTC. Encoded protein: CASSQTGGGVGYNEQFF.

The chain is built from TRBV9 and TRBJ1-6; D remains unclear. The length of the CDR3 is 15 residues. V was pared by 1 base and J by 5 bases, with 10 bases between. Looked up from germline, CDR1 is SGDLS and CDR2 is YYNGEE. CDR3 sequence (DNA): TGTGCCAGCAGCGTACAGAGTAGGGATAATTCACCCCTCCACTTT. Amino acid sequence: CASSVQSRDNSPLHF.

The chain has TRBV5-1 and TRBJ1-1; possible D gene TRBD1, 5 bases. Looked up from germline, CDR1 is SGHRS and CDR2 is YFSETQ. This CDR3 region has 11 residues. The V and J ends lost 7 bases and 1 base respectively, with 5 bases between them. Here the CDR3 DNA reads TGCGCCAGCCAGGGGAACACTGAAGCTTTCTTT. The encoded protein is CASQGNTEAFF.

The chain has TRBV6-5 and TRBJ2-3, with a tentative D call TRBD2 (6 bases). The CDR3 runs 13 residues. The V gene's germline CDR1 is MNHEY and CDR2 SVGAGI. Trimming took 8 bases from V and 0 from J, leaving 9 bases between them. CDR3 bases: TGTGCCAGCCGGGGGACTAGCACAGATACGCAGTATTTT. Its protein is CASRGTSTDTQYF.

This clone was counted once. V gene TRBV30 combines with J gene TRBJ2-7; D not resolved. CDR1 is GTSNPN and CDR2 is SVGIG in the germline V gene (reference sequence). The CDR3 consists of 14 residues. V was cut by 3 bases and J by 4 bases, with 16 bases left in between. Here the CDR3 DNA reads TGTGCCTGGAGCCGTTGGGATCCCCCGTACGAGCAGTACTTC. Its translation: CAWSRWDPPYEQYF.

This chain connects TRBV5-1 to TRBJ2-3; 11 positions agree with TRBD2. CDR3 length: 17 amino acids. V trimming: 3 bases; J trimming: 0 bases; junction bases outside the gene matches: 6. Germline CDR1 SGHRS, CDR2 YFSETQ. The CDR3 loop is CASSWPLAGGSTDTQYF. For the CDR3, the DNA is TGCGCCAGCAGCTGGCCCTTAGCGGGGGGGAGCACAGATACGCAGTATTTT. The entire variable domain, with the rest obtained from reference TRBV5-1 and TRBJ2-3, is as follows: KAGVTQTPRYLIKTRGQQVTLSCSPISGHRSVSWYQQTPGQGLQFLFEYFSETQRNKGNFPGRFSGRQFSNSRSEMNVSTLELGDSALYLCASSWPLAGGSTDTQYFGPGTRLTVL.

The V gene is TRBV5-8, the J gene TRBJ1-1; D unresolved. Germline-derived CDR1 and CDR2 are SGHTS and YDEGEE. V was trimmed by 4 bases and J by 6 bases, leaving 7 bases between them. The CDR3 length is 11 residues. The CDR3 loop is CASSLLAEAFF. For the CDR3, the DNA is TGTGCCAGCAGCCTACTGGCTGAAGCTTTCTTT.

This rearrangement joins TRBV10-2 to TRBJ2-1; 8 positions agree with TRBD2. This CDR3 spans 17 amino acids. J gave up 0 bases and V 1 base, and 5 bases lay outside the gene matches. Germline V gene data show CDR1 as WSHSY and CDR2 as SAAADI. CDR3 nucleotide sequence: TGCGCCAGCAGTGAGTGGACCGGGACTAGCTCCTACAATGAGCAGTTCTTC. This codes for CASSEWTGTSSYNEQFF.

This clone was recorded a few times. This sequence joins TRBV11-2 and TRBJ1-2, with D hard to call. From germline, CDR1 is SGHAT and CDR2 FQNNGV. V was cut by 5 bases and J by 7 bases, with 11 bases left in between. This CDR3 spans 12 amino acids. The CDR3 is CASSLGVGGYTF. The CDR3 DNA sequence: TGTGCCAGCAGCCTCGGGGTGGGTGGCTACACCTTC.

This rearrangement joins TRBV11-2 to TRBJ1-3, with D possibly matching TRBD1 (5 bases). The V gene's germline CDR1 is SGHAT and CDR2 FQNNGV. Deletions cut 1 base from V and 0 bases from J, with 10 bases between. The CDR3 sequence is 16 residues long. The CDR3 DNA is TGTGCCAGCAGCTTAGGGCCGGGGCGCTCTGGAAACACCATATATTTT. It codes for CASSLGPGRSGNTIYF.

V usage is TRBV6-5 and J usage is TRBJ2-3; a possible D gene is TRBD2 (5 bases). Germline V CDR1 and CDR2: MNHEY, SVGAGI. The V and J ends lost 8 bases and 2 bases respectively, with 8 bases between them. The CDR3 is 12 amino acids. In DNA form, the CDR3 reads TGTGCCAGCGGGAGCGCCACAGATACGCAGTATTTT. This gives the protein CASGSATDTQYF.

This clone was seen a handful of times. The V and J genes are TRBV29-1 and TRBJ1-1, with TRBD1 matching over 8 bases. CDR3 length: 11 residues. The junction had 5 bases not matched to a gene; V was cut back by 6 bases and J by 8 bases. The germline V gene has CDR1 SQVTM and CDR2 ANQGSEA. The CDR3, as DNA: TGCAGCGTCGCAGGGGGCTGGGAAGCTTTCTTT. It yields the protein CSVAGGWEAFF.

This clone was seen just once. The genes are TRBV4-2 and TRBJ2-3; no clear D. The CDR3 totals 16 residues. Germline CDR1 LGHNA, CDR2 YNFKEQ. Trimming left V 1 base short and J 3 bases short, with 14 bases between. The CDR3 loop reads CASSQVTLGWTDTQYF. Here the CDR3 DNA reads TGTGCCAGCAGCCAAGTGACGTTAGGTTGGACAGATACGCAGTATTTT.

The V and J genes are TRBV10-3 and TRBJ2-7, with 7 bases matching TRBD1. Trimming cost V 3 bases and J 5 bases; bases outside gene matches: 7. Germline CDR1 reads ENHRY; CDR2 reads SYGVKD. The CDR3 loop spans 14 amino acids. CDR3 in amino acids: CAISDDRDGNEQYF. CDR3 DNA sequence: TGTGCCATCAGTGACGACAGGGATGGGAACGAGCAGTACTTC.

V gene TRBV7-3 combines with J gene TRBJ1-5; D gene unclear. CDR3 length equals 13 residues. Germline-derived CDR1 and CDR2 are SGHTA and FQGTGA. The germline V and J ends were trimmed by 0 bases and 4 bases, with 4 bases remaining between them. The CDR3 loop is CASSLTENQPQHF. DNA of the CDR3: TGTGCCAGCAGCTTAACAGAAAATCAGCCCCAGCATTTT. The entire variable domain, with the rest obtained from reference TRBV7-3 and TRBJ1-5, is as follows: GAGVSQTPSNKVTEKGKYVELRCDPISGHTALYWYRQSLGQGPEFLIYFQGTGAADDSGLPNDRFFAVRPEGSVSTLKIQRTERGDSAVYLCASSLTENQPQHFGDGTRLSIL.

The chain couples TRBV19 to TRBJ1-5; TRBD1 matches at 12 bases. CDR1 and CDR2 from the germline V gene are LNHDA and SQIVND (reference sequence). The V gene end was trimmed by 3 bases and the J gene end by 3 bases; junction bases not matched to a gene: 6. The CDR3 length is 17 residues. DNA for the CDR3: TGTGCCAGTAGTATCCGGGACAGGGGGCCGGTCAATCAGCCCCAGCATTTT. It is translated as CASSIRDRGPVNQPQHF.

This clone appeared a few times. The chain couples TRBV29-1 to TRBJ2-1; TRBD2 agrees at 11 bases. CDR1 and CDR2 from the germline V gene are SQVTM and ANQGSEA. V was clipped by 1 base and J by 6 bases; unmatched bases: 2. The CDR3 runs to 14 residues. The CDR3 DNA sequence: TGCAGCGTTGAAGGTAGCGGGGGGGCCAATGAGCAGTTCTTC. It encodes CSVEGSGGANEQFF.

The chain recombines TRBV19 with TRBJ2-7; D unclear. The V end lost 2 bases, the J end lost 2 bases, and 10 bases lay between the germline ends. From germline, CDR1 is LNHDA and CDR2 SQIVND (reference sequence). This CDR3 spans 14 amino acids. The CDR3 bases are TGTGCCAGTAGTATACGTCTAAGACCCTACGAGCAGTACTTC. This translates into CASSIRLRPYEQYF. Combining the CDR3 with reference TRBV19 and TRBJ2-7 gives the whole variable domain DGGITQSPKYLFRKEGQNVTLSCEQNLNHDAMYWYRQDPGQGLRLIYYSQIVNDFQKGDIAEGYSVSREKKESFPLTVTSAQKNPTAFYLCASSIRLRPYEQYFGPGTRLTVT.

This clone occurred a few times. V gene TRBV4-1 combines with J gene TRBJ1-4; TRBD1 matches 9 bases. The CDR3 length is 16 residues. Unmatched junction bases numbered 11, after V lost 3 bases and J lost 9 bases. Germline V gene data show CDR1 as MGHRA and CDR2 as YSYEKL. The CDR3 region is CASSQPGQGPTQKLFF. CDR3 sequence (DNA): TGCGCCAGCAGCCAGCCGGGACAGGGACCCACCCAAAAACTGTTTTTT.

V is TRBV9 and J is TRBJ1-1; TRBD1 agrees at 7 bases. V gave up 0 bases and J gave up 4 bases; unmatched junction bases: 12. This CDR3 is 17 amino acids long. Per the germline V gene, CDR1 is SGDLS and CDR2 is YYNGEE. The CDR3, as DNA: TGTGCCAGCAGCGTAGGTTCTGGGACAGCGGTTTTCACTGAAGCTTTCTTT. It encodes CASSVGSGTAVFTEAFF.

The CDR3 protein is CASSLVRGRGEQYF. The CDR3 DNA is TGTGCCAGCAGCTTAGTCAGGGGGCGCGGGGAGCAGTACTTC. The V call is TRBV11-2, the J call TRBJ2-7; 8 bases line up with TRBD1. The CDR3 runs to 14 residues. Trimming at V came to 1 base and at J to 7 bases, leaving 6 bases not matched to a gene. Germline loops: CDR1 SGHAT, CDR2 FQNNGV.

As DNA, the CDR3 is TGTGCCAGCAGAAACGACGGGGGGCCCTACGAGCAGTACTTC. Amino acid sequence: CASRNDGGPYEQYF. The chain joins TRBV7-9 to TRBJ2-7, with D tentatively TRBD2 (7 bases). The CDR3 is 14 amino acids. V lost 6 bases and J 2 bases, leaving 14 bases between the germline ends. The germline V gene encodes CDR1 SEHNR and CDR2 FQNEAQ (reference sequence).

V gene TRBV2 combines with J gene TRBJ2-5; 12 bases align to TRBD2. V was clipped by 6 bases and J by 1 base; unmatched bases: 6. CDR3 size: 16 residues. Germline CDR1 SNHLY, CDR2 FYNNEI. CDR3 bases: TGTGCCAGCAGCCTAGGACTAGCGGGGACCCAAGAGACCCAGTACTTC. This translates into CASSLGLAGTQETQYF.

The chain has TRBV6-1 and TRBJ1-1, with TRBD1 identical over 8 bases. Losses at the gene ends were 6 bases for V and 11 bases for J; bases not matched to a gene: 11. Germline-derived CDR1 and CDR2 are MNHNS and SASEGT. The CDR3 covers 13 residues. CDR3: CASRAQGAGEAFF. In DNA form, the CDR3 reads TGTGCCAGCAGAGCTCAGGGGGCGGGTGAGGCTTTCTTT.